Included here is one TCR beta chain sequence, with context. Its antigen is undetermined. Here immunoSEQ multiplex PCR was the method, and the copy in TCRdb shows in-frame clones only, minus some. The sample includes 1.6 million or so clones, about 98.5% of them seen just once. Germline lookup yields CDR1 SGHTA and CDR2 FQGNSA. The length of the CDR3 is 14 residues. V gave up 5 bases and J gave up 6 bases; unmatched junction bases: 4. The sample belongs to a study of shared clonotypes between healthy human individuals. About the study: Per-donor plates numbered three CD4 naive, three CD4 memory, two CD8 naive and one CD8 memory.

Findings and caveats of the study: Clonotypes that were shared across a handful of donors made up roughly 5% of naive CD4 clonotypes. Compared with clonotypes that all four donors shared, non-shared clonotypes had lower generation probabilities. What naive subsets generally showed was a larger estimated richness than memory subsets showed.

The rearrangement uses TRBV7-2 and TRBJ2-3, with TRBD2 matching over 11 bases. The sequence came from a man aged 25 to 45 in good health. The sample was naive CD4+ T cells sorted from blood. Described subset: CD45RA+ positively selected. The CDR3 region is CASSPTSGMDTQYF. In nucleotides, the CDR3 is TGTGCCAGCAGCCCGACTAGCGGGATGGATACGCAGTATTTT.